These 9 T cell receptor beta chains came from one sample sequenced in a study of cytomegalovirus exposure and HLA in healthy donors. Amplification used 60 Vbeta primers and 13 Jbeta primers. Generated by immunoSEQ multiplex PCR, the TCRdb table keeps only in-frame clones and is missing some. The sample shows about 89,000 clones, 85% of them seen only once. Sequenced input: PBMCs. The receptor source for this set is a man aged 35 to 55 in good health and CMV-seropositive.

This clone was observed a handful of times. This rearrangement joins TRBV6-5 to TRBJ2-7; possible D gene TRBD2, 6 bases. Germline CDR1 MNHEY, CDR2 SVGAGI. The CDR3 extends over 14 amino acids. The ends were cut back, 1 base at V and 0 bases at J, with 7 bases in the middle. This CDR3 reads CASSYWGVSYEQYF. CDR3 bases: TGTGCCAGCAGTTACTGGGGGGTCTCCTACGAGCAGTACTTC.

The rearrangement joins TRBV4-1 to TRBJ2-1; TRBD1 agrees at 8 bases. Germline trimming cut 0 bases from V and 7 bases from J; bases unmatched to any gene: 5. Per the germline V gene, CDR1 is MGHRA and CDR2 is YSYEKL. The CDR3 covers 15 residues. As DNA, the CDR3 is TGCGCCAGCAGCCAAGATGTGAACAGGGGGAATGAGCAGTTCTTC. It translates to CASSQDVNRGNEQFF.

This chain connects TRBV10-2 to TRBJ1-6; a possible D gene is TRBD1 (5 bases). Germline-derived CDR1 and CDR2 are WSHSY and SAAADI. CDR3 size: 15 residues. The germline V and J ends were trimmed by 2 bases and 0 bases, with 5 bases remaining between them. CDR3 nucleotide sequence: TGCGCCAGCAGTGAGACAGGCTCCTATAATTCACCCCTCCACTTT. Its translation is CASSETGSYNSPLHF.

This clone was detected once. This sequence joins TRBV4-2 and TRBJ2-7; 10 bases line up with TRBD1. Germline CDR1 LGHNA, CDR2 YNFKEQ. J gave up 4 bases and V 3 bases, and 3 bases lay outside the gene matches. The CDR3 extends over 14 amino acids. The CDR3 sequence: CASSQPGQGYEQYF. CDR3 nucleotides: TGTGCCAGCAGCCAGCCGGGACAGGGGTACGAGCAGTACTTC.

The V and J genes are TRBV28 and TRBJ2-1, with 16 nucleotides matching TRBD2. Germline V CDR1 and CDR2: MDHEN, SYDVKM. The ends lost 0 bases at V and 8 bases at J; junction bases unmatched: 4. CDR3 size: 17 residues. The CDR3 coding sequence is TGTGCCAGCAGTTTATGGGGGACTAGCGGGAGGGGCTATGAGCAGTTCTTC. Translation gives CASSLWGTSGRGYEQFF.

The rearrangement joins TRBV5-1 to TRBJ1-1; a weak D match, TRBD1 (5 bases). Trimming cost V 1 base and J 1 base, with 5 bases left between them. The CDR3 has 13 residues. Germline CDR1 reads SGHRS; CDR2 reads YFSETQ. CDR3 DNA sequence: TGCGCCAGCAGCTTGACAGGGAACACTGAAGCTTTCTTT. This sequence encodes CASSLTGNTEAFF. The full variable domain, in which reference TRBV5-1 and TRBJ1-1 provide the parts outside the CDR3, is KAGVTQTPRYLIKTRGQQVTLSCSPISGHRSVSWYQQTPGQGLQFLFEYFSETQRNKGNFPGRFSGRQFSNSRSEMNVSTLELGDSALYLCASSLTGNTEAFFGQGTRLTVV.

As concerns this clone: Within the sample, other DNA sequences also encode this same CDR3. The chain joins TRBV15 to TRBJ2-7, with D maybe TRBD1 (6 bases). V lost 3 bases to trimming and J lost 4 bases, with 10 bases between them. The CDR3 is 13 amino acids. The germline gives CDR1 LNHNV, CDR2 YYDKDF (reference sequence). CDR3 amino acids: CATSRDRPYEQYF. The CDR3 DNA is TGTGCCACCAGCAGGGACAGACCATACGAGCAGTACTTC.

This chain joins TRBV5-4 and TRBJ2-7; 8 bases are shared with TRBD2. Trimming removed 4 bases from V and 3 bases from J; junction bases left unmatched: 9. This CDR3 is built from 15 residues. From germline, CDR1 is SGHNT and CDR2 YYREEE (reference sequence). The CDR3 bases are TGTGCCAGCAGCGCGAACTTAGCGGGGCGCTACGAGCAGTACTTC. Translating it yields CASSANLAGRYEQYF.

V is TRBV5-1 and J is TRBJ1-4; D uncertain. The germline V gene has CDR1 SGHRS and CDR2 YFSETQ. This CDR3 has 15 residues. V was pared by 3 bases and J by 4 bases, with 13 bases between. This chain's CDR3 is CASSSGGSVNEKLFF. CDR3 in DNA: TGCGCCAGCAGCTCGGGAGGTTCTGTTAATGAAAAACTGTTTTTT.